These 21 T cell receptor beta chains share one sample of origin, sequenced in a study of T cells in women clearing cervical HPV infection. This table comes from immunoSEQ multiplex PCR, and its TCRdb copy is limited to in-frame clones, with some not included. This sample's table reports around 30,000 clones. Sequenced material: blood buffy coat. These receptors all stem from a woman aged 18-70 years with a cervical HPV16 infection that either progressed to CIN3+ or cleared (not recorded which).

With regard to this clone: From the germline J gene comes the end of the CDR3, since the read stops 3 residues before it. This chain uses TRBV19 with TRBJ1-6; D ambiguous. This CDR3 has 14 residues. Germline V gives CDR1 LNHDA, CDR2 SQIVND (reference sequence). V was clipped by 3 bases and J by 7 bases, with 10 bases between them. The sequenced CDR3 bases are TGTGCCAGTAGTATCGGGGTTAGGAATTCACCC. This sequence encodes CASSIGVRNSP. The whole CDR3 region reads CASSIGVRNSPLHF.

In regard to this clone: The CDR3 goes on 3 residues after the read ends, and that part is filled in from the germline J gene. The chain recombines TRBV19 with TRBJ1-5; D is perhaps TRBD1 (6 bases). Germline loops: CDR1 LNHDA, CDR2 SQIVND (reference sequence). This CDR3 region has 16 residues. Trimming cost V 4 bases and J 2 bases, with 15 bases left between them. The sequenced CDR3 bases are TGTGCCAGTAGTACGATCCTACAGGGAGGCAATCAGCCC. Translation: CASSTILQGGNQP. The entire CDR3 sequence reads CASSTILQGGNQPQHF.

To note about this clone: The CDR3 end is not reached by the read, which stops 3 residues before it; the germline J gene fills it in. The chain combines TRBV15 with TRBJ1-2; D is possibly TRBD1 (5 bases). The CDR3 has 15 residues. CDR1 is LNHNV and CDR2 is YYDKDF in the germline V gene (reference sequence). CDR3 region: CATSITGTGVSGYTF. Partial CDR3 DNA: TGTGCCACCAGCATTACGGGAACGGGGGTTTCGGGC. Supplemented by reference TRBV15 and TRBJ1-2, the full variable domain reads DAMVIQNPRYQVTQFGKPVTLSCSQTLNHNVMYWYQQKSSQAPKLLFHYYDKDFNNEADTPDNFQSRRPNTSFCFLDIRSPGLGDTAMYLCATSITGTGVSGYTFGSGTRLTVV.

About this clone itself: From the germline J gene comes the end of the CDR3, since the read stops 3 residues before it. This chain uses TRBV4-1 with TRBJ2-1, with 16 nucleotides matching TRBD2. The ends lost 4 bases at V and 0 bases at J; junction bases unmatched: 3. CDR3 size: 18 residues. The germline gives CDR1 MGHRA, CDR2 YSYEKL. Here the CDR3 reads CASSPGLAGGISYNEQFF. The part of the CDR3 DNA that was read is TGCGCCAGCAGCCCGGGACTAGCGGGGGGGATCTCCTACAATGAG.

With respect to this clone: The read falls 3 residues short of the CDR3 end, and the missing part is taken from the germline J gene. The rearrangement links TRBV7-8 to TRBJ2-5; 7 bases are shared with TRBD2. V dropped 8 bases and J dropped 1; count of bases not matched to a gene: 10. Germline lookup yields CDR1 SGHVS and CDR2 FQNEAQ. The CDR3 contains 15 residues. The CDR3 sequence: CASGLGLPFQETQYF. The part of the CDR3 DNA that was read is TGTGCCAGCGGCCTGGGACTACCATTCCAAGAGACC.

This clone shows up as medium-sized by frequency. The missing CDR3 end, 3 residues past where the read stops, is filled in from the germline J gene. The chain joins TRBV14 to TRBJ1-2, with D tentatively TRBD1 (5 bases). This CDR3 spans 12 amino acids. V dropped 2 bases and J dropped 4 bases, with 5 bases sitting between them. CDR1 is SGHDN and CDR2 is FVKESK in the germline V gene. The CDR3 reads CASSQQGYGYTF. The CDR3 DNA, read in part, is TGTGCCAGCAGCCAACAGGGCTATGGC.

On this clone itself: The sequence runs out 3 residues before the end of the CDR3; the remainder is reconstructed from the germline J gene. The V and J genes are TRBV2 and TRBJ2-3, with 9 bases that match TRBD2. V gave up 3 bases and J gave up 2 bases; unmatched junction bases: 3. CDR3 length: 15 residues. The germline gives CDR1 SNHLY, CDR2 FYNNEI. CDR3 DNA (partial): TGTGCCAGCAGTGATCTAGCGGGGTTCACAGATACG. Its protein product is CASSDLAGFTDT. The complete CDR3 sequence is CASSDLAGFTDTQYF. Filled out from reference TRBV2 and TRBJ2-3, the complete variable domain reads EPEVTQTPSHQVTQMGQEVILRCVPISNHLYFYWYRQILGQKVEFLVSFYNNEISEKSEIFDDQFSVERPDGSNFTLKIRSTKLEDSAMYFCASSDLAGFTDTQYFGPGTRLTVL.

Concerning this clone: An end of the junction does not agree with germline; a read error may underlie this. With the read ending 3 residues before the CDR3 end, the germline J gene is used to fill in that end. This sequence joins TRBV18 and TRBJ1-2; D may be TRBD1 (6 bases). CDR1 KGHSH and CDR2 LQKENI come from the germline V gene. The CDR3 is 14 amino acids. The CDR3 protein is CASSPPGQLYDYTF. The DNA read from the CDR3 is TGTGCCAGCTCACCACCGGGACAATTGTATGAC.

Regarding this clone: The read stops 3 residues short of the end of the CDR3; the missing end is completed from the germline J gene. The chain couples TRBV5-4 to TRBJ2-7; D not resolved. There are 12 residues in the CDR3. Germline CDR1 SGHNT, CDR2 YYREEE (reference sequence). Trimming removed 1 base at V and 4 bases at J, with 6 bases between. The part of the CDR3 DNA that was read is TGTGCCAGCAGCTTGAACAGTTACGAG. It is translated as CASSLNSYE. The entire CDR3 sequence reads CASSLNSYEQYF.

Comment on this clone: The CDR3 extends 3 residues past the end of the read, so its final part is completed from the germline J gene. The chain employs TRBV28 and TRBJ1-5, with 7 bases that match TRBD1. Per germline, CDR1 MDHEN and CDR2 SYDVKM. The CDR3 consists of 13 residues. V shed 6 bases, J shed 4 bases, and the junction held 3 bases outside the gene matches. The CDR3 loop reads CASRGQLNQPQHF. The sequenced CDR3 bases are TGTGCCAGCAGGGGACAGCTAAATCAGCCC.

In the case of this clone: The read stops 3 residues short of the end of the CDR3; the missing end is completed from the germline J gene. V and J are TRBV27 and TRBJ2-7; TRBD1 aligns across 8 bases. With V trimmed by 8 bases and J by 4 bases, 10 bases remained unmatched. There are 14 residues in the CDR3. Germline V lookup: CDR1 MNHEY, CDR2 SMNVEV (reference sequence). The sequenced part of the CDR3 DNA is TGTGCCAGCCGCAGGACAGGGAGGAGGTACGAG. Its protein product is CASRRTGRRYE. The CDR3 as a whole reads CASRRTGRRYEQYF.

To note about this clone: The read comes to an end 3 residues before the CDR3 does, leaving the germline J gene to fill in the end. V usage is TRBV19 and J usage is TRBJ1-1, with TRBD1 identical over 7 bases. The junction had 5 bases not matched to a gene; V was cut back by 5 bases and J by 5 bases. CDR3 length: 13 amino acids. Germline V lookup: CDR1 LNHDA, CDR2 SQIVND (reference sequence). This chain's CDR3 is CASSDFRGTEAFF. The covered CDR3 bases are TGTGCCAGTAGTGATTTCAGGGGGACTGAA.

As to this clone: The DNA ends 3 residues before the CDR3 does, and the rest of the CDR3 is filled in from the germline J gene. This chain links TRBV18 with TRBJ1-1; D remains unclear. The germline CDR1 and CDR2 sequences are KGHSH and LQKENI. CDR3 length: 10 amino acids. Trimming removed 5 bases from V and 5 bases from J, with 3 bases in between. The CDR3 protein is CASSYTEAFF. The CDR3 DNA, read in part, is TGTGCCAGCTCATATACTGAA.

To note about this clone: The CDR3 end falls 3 residues outside the read, so it is completed with the germline J gene. The J gene is TRBJ1-5, the V gene TRBV12-5; D gene uncertain. Germline CDR1 reads LGHNT; CDR2 reads FRNRAP. The CDR3 consists of 14 residues. V was clipped by 6 bases and J by 0 bases, with 9 bases between them. CDR3 in amino acids: CASGSQYSNQPQHF. CDR3 bases read: TGTGCTAGTGGCTCTCAGTATAGCAATCAGCCC.

CDR3 DNA, as far as it was read: TGTGCCTGGAGTGATTGGGGGGGGTTTAATGGGCCCAAAAACATT. Residues: CAWSDWGGFNGPKNI. The CDR3 as a whole reads CAWSDWGGFNGPKNIQYF. This chain links TRBV30 with TRBJ2-4; 7 bases line up with TRBD2. Coverage ceases 3 residues before the CDR3 finishes, and the germline J gene fills in the end. The ends lost 1 base at V and 2 bases at J; junction bases unmatched: 14. The V gene's germline CDR1 is GTSNPN and CDR2 SVGIG (reference sequence). The CDR3 is 18 residues long.

As regards this clone: The CDR3 end lies 3 residues beyond the end of the read and is filled in from the germline J gene. The chain has TRBV5-4 and TRBJ1-1, with D possibly being TRBD1 (6 bases). The CDR3 length is 15 residues. Germline-derived CDR1 and CDR2 are SGHNT and YYREEE (reference sequence). Trimming left V 5 bases short and J 0 bases short, with 14 bases between. Here the CDR3 reads CASSPGERMNTEAFF. The part of the CDR3 DNA that was read is TGTGCCAGCAGTCCAGGGGAGAGAATGAACACTGAA.

Points on this clone: The CDR3 end falls 3 residues outside the read, so it is completed with the germline J gene. This chain links TRBV7-9 with TRBJ2-7, with 8 bases lining up with TRBD1. Unmatched junction bases numbered 0, after V lost 3 bases and J lost 5 bases. The CDR3 is 12 amino acids. Germline CDR1 reads SEHNR; CDR2 reads FQNEAQ (reference sequence). CDR3 DNA, as far as it was read: TGTGCCAGCAGCTTGACAGGGGACGAG. It is translated as CASSLTGDE. In full, the CDR3 is CASSLTGDEQYF.

On this clone itself: Read data end 3 residues before the CDR3 end; the end is taken from the germline J gene. J is TRBJ2-3 and V is TRBV5-4, with 8 positions matching TRBD1. There are 15 residues in the CDR3. Germline assignment: CDR1 SGHNT and CDR2 YYREEE (reference sequence). V shed 4 bases, J shed 4 bases, and the junction held 8 bases outside the gene matches. CDR3 bases read: TGTGCCAGCAGCCCCGACAGGGGTAGGTCAGATACG. Translation gives CASSPDRGRSDT. The full CDR3 protein reads CASSPDRGRSDTQYF.

In regard to this clone: The DNA ends 3 residues before the CDR3 does, and the rest of the CDR3 is filled in from the germline J gene. This chain uses TRBV4-1 with TRBJ1-1; 10 nucleotides agree with TRBD1. This CDR3 contains 17 residues. Per the germline V gene, CDR1 is MGHRA and CDR2 is YSYEKL. The ends lost 2 bases at V and 2 bases at J; junction bases unmatched: 8. The CDR3 DNA, read in part, is TGCGCCAGCAGCCAACCAGGGACAGGGGTACGAAACACTGAA. Translating it yields CASSQPGTGVRNTE. The CDR3 in full is CASSQPGTGVRNTEAFF.

As for this clone: The read ends 3 residues before the CDR3 terminus; that terminus is restored from the germline J gene. The chain couples TRBV11-3 to TRBJ2-1, with D possibly TRBD2 on 6 matching bases. Germline V gene data show CDR1 as SGHNT and CDR2 as YENEEA. The CDR3 sequence is 13 residues long. V lost 0 bases to trimming and J lost 9 bases, with 9 bases between them. CDR3 residues: CASSLDLSGEQFF. CDR3 bases read: TGTGCCAGCAGCTTAGATCTTAGCGGTGAG.

Turning to this clone: Coverage ceases 3 residues before the CDR3 finishes, and the germline J gene fills in the end. The J gene is TRBJ2-3, the V gene TRBV9; a weak D match, TRBD1 (5 bases). V lost 0 bases and J lost 5, with 10 bases in between. The CDR3 is made up of 14 amino acids. The germline V gene has CDR1 SGDLS and CDR2 YYNGEE. CDR3 loop: CASSVGGGGDTQYF. The CDR3 DNA, read in part, is TGTGCCAGCAGCGTAGGGGGCGGTGGAGATACG.